The present T cell receptor (beta chain) was sequenced within a study of spatial heterogeneity in lung cancer. Study-wide results and caveats: Within tumors, counts of expanded alpha and beta TCRs tracked tumor mutation counts.

Within the sample, this clonotype is medium-sized (0.01 to 0.1%). Its antigen is as yet unknown. The V and J ends lost 6 bases and 3 bases respectively, with 14 bases between them. The CDR3 runs to 15 residues. The sample's time point: sample taken at primary tumor resection. TCRdb fed the 5' RACE reads into MiXCR, producing one record per CDR3 protein. The table includes around 2,600 distinct CDR3 sequences, 5.5% to 6% detected once. This rearrangement joins TRBV12-3 or TRBV12-4 to TRBJ2-2, with D possibly TRBD1 on 6 matching bases. The sequence came from a male donor with early-stage non-small cell lung cancer. The starting material was lung tumor tissue, obtained at surgery. CDR3 in amino acids: CASRRRTADTGELFF. CDR3 DNA sequence: TGTGCCAGCAGGCGCCGGACAGCCGACACCGGGGAGCTGTTTTTT.